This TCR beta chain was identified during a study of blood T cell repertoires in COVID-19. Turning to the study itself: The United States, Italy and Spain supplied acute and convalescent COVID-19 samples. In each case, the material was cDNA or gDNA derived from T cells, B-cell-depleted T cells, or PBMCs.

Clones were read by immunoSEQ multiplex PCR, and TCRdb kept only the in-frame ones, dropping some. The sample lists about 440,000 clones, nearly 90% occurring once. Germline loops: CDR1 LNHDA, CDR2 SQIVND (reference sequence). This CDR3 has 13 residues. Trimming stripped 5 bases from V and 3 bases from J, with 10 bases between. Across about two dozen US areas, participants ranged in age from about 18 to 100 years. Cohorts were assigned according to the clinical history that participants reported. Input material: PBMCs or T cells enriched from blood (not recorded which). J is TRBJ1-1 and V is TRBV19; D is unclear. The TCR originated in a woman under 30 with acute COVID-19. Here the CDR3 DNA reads TGTGCCAGTAGTTCGGGTTCTTACACTGAAGCTTTCTTT. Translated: CASSSGSYTEAFF.